This TCR beta chain was captured in a study of T cell repertoires in cytomegalovirus infection. Study in general: Indications came from public TCR beta signatures; they pointed to CMV infection and to a matching HLA type.

This clonotype was seen more than once but under ten times. One entry per CDR3 protein results from TCRdb running MiXCR on the reads. The sample has around 280,000 distinct CDR3 sequences, roughly an eighth seen once. Sequencing used PBMCs. The sequence was obtained from a human donor in good health (CMV status not recorded). Some clones in this sample may be carry-over from other donors' samples.

The CDR3, as DNA: TGCGCCAGCAGCCAAGATGGGCAGCTTGGGGAAGCCCAGTACTTC. Its translation: CASSQDGQLGEAQYF. The chain is built from TRBV4-1 and TRBJ2-5, with D uncertain. CDR3 length: 15 residues. Trimming took off 0 bases at V and 9 bases at J, with 17 bases between the two ends. Germline V gene sequence: CDR1 MGHRA, CDR2 YSYEKL.